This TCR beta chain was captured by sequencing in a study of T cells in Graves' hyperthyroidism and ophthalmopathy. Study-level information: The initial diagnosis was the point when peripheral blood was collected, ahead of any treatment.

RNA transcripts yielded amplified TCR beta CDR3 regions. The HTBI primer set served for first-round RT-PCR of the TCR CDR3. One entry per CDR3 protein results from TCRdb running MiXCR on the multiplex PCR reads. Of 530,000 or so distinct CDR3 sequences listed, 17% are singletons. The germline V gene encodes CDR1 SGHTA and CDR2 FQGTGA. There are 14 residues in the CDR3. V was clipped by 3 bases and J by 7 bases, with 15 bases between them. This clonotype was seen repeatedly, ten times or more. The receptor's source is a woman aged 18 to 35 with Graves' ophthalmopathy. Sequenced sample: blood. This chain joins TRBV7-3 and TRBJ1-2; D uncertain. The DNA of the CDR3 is TGTGCCAGCAGCTTGTCGGCAGAACATAGTGGCTACACCTTC. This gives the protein CASSLSAEHSGYTF.